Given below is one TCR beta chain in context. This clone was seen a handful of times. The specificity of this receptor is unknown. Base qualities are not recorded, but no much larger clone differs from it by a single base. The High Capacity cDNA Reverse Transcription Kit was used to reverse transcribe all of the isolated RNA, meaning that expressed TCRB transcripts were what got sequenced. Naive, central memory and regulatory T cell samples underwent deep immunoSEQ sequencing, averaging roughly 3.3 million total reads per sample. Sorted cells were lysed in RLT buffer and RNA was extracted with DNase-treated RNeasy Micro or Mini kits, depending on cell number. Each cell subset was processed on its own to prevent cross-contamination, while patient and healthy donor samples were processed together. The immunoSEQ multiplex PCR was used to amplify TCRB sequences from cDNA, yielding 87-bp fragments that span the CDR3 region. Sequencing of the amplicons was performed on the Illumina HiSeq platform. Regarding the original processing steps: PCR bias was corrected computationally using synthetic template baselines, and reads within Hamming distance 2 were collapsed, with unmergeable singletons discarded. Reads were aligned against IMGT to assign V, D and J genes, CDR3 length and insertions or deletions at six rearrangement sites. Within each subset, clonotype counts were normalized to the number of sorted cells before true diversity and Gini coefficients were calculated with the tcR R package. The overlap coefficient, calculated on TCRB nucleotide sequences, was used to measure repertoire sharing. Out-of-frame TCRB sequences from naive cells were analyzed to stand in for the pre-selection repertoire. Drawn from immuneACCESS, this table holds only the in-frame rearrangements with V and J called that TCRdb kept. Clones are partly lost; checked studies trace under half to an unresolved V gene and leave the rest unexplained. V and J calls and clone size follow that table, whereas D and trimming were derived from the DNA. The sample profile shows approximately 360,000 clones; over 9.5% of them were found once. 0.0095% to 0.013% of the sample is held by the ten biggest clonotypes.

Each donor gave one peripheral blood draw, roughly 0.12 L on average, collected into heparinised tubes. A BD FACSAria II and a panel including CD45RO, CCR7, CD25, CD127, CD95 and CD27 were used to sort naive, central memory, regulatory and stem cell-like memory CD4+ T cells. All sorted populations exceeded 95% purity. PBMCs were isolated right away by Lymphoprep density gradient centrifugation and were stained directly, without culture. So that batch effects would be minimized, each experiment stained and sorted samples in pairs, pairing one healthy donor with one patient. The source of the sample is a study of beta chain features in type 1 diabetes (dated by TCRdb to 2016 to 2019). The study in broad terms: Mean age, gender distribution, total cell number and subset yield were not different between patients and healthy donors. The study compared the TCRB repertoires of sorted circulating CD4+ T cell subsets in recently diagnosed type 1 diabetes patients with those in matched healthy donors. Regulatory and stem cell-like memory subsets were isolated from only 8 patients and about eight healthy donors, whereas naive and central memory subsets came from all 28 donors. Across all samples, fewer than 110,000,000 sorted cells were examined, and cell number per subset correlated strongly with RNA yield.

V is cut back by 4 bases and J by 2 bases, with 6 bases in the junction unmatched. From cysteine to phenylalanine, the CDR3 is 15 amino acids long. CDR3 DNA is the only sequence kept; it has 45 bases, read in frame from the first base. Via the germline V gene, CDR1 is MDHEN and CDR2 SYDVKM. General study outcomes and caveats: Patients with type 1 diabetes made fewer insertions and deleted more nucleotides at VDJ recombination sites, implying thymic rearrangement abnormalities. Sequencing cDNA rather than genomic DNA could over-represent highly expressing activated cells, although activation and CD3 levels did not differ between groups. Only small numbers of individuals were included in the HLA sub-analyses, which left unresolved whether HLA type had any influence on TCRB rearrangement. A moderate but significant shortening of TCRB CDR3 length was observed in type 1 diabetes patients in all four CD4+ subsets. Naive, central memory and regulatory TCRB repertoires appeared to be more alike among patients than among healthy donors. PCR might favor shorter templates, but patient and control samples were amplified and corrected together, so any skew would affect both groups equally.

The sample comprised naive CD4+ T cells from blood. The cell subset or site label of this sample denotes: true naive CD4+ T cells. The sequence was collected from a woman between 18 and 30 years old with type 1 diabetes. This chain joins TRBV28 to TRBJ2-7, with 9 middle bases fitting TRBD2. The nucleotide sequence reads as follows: TGTGCCAGCAGTTCCTTTGGCGGGGGGGCCTACGAGCAGTACTTC. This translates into CASSSFGGGAYEQYF.